This is a list of T cell receptor beta chains from one sample in a study of shared clonotypes between healthy human individuals. The table came from immunoSEQ multiplex PCR; TCRdb's copy has only in-frame clones and leaves some out. The sample lists around 690,000 clones; roughly 91% were seen once. Sequencing was done on a sample of memory CD8+ T cells from PBMCs. Receptor source: a man aged 18 to 30 in good health. Some clones in this sample may be carry-over from other donors' samples. Both conserved end residues are part of each CDR3. D genes are given only for firm matches. The size field is filled for only some rows; it gives once, few, many or a size class.

CDR3nt | CDR3aa | d_gene | v_gene | abundance | j_gene
TGTGCCAGCAGCCAGGCCAGGGTCCCCTCCTACGAGCAGTACTTC | CASSQARVPSYEQYF | . | TRBV5-5 | . | TRBJ2-7
TGTGCCAGCAGCCAAGGGACGGCCAACACAGATACGCAGTATTTT | CASSQGTANTDTQYF | . | TRBV7-2 | . | TRBJ2-3
TGTGCCAGCAGCTCCGAGGGAGCGGGAGCCCACAATGAGCAGTTCTTC | CASSSEGAGAHNEQFF | TRBD2 | TRBV9 | . | TRBJ2-1
TGTGCCAGCAGTCCTTCGGGGCGGCTTGAGCAGTACTTC | CASSPSGRLEQYF | . | TRBV28 | . | TRBJ2-7
TGTGCCAGTGATAAGGGCGGCGGGGAGCTGTTTTTT | CASDKGGGELFF | . | TRBV19 | . | TRBJ2-2
TGTGCCAGCAGGGGGGGACCCAGTTCAGATACGCAGTATTTT | CASRGGPSSDTQYF | . | TRBV6-5 | . | TRBJ2-3
TGTGCCAGCAGCCAAGATGGGCCCGCAGGAGAGAGCAATCAGCCCCAGCATTTT | CASSQDGPAGESNQPQHF | . | TRBV4-2 | . | TRBJ1-5
TGTGCCAGCAGCCCGGAATGGGGGGTAGAACACGTCCGTCCCGGGGAGCTGTTTTTT | CASSPEWGVEHVRPGELFF | . | TRBV4-2 | . | TRBJ2-2
TGTGCCAGCAGCTCCCGGCCCGCTCGAGAGCAGTACTTC | CASSSRPAREQYF | . | TRBV7-8 | . | TRBJ2-7
TGTGCCAGCAGCCTACCGGCAGGGGAGCCCACTGAAGCTTTCTTT | CASSLPAGEPTEAFF | . | TRBV11-2 | . | TRBJ1-1
TGCGCCAGCAGCCAAGAGAATAGCGGGAGGGTATACTACAATGAGCAGTTCTTC | CASSQENSGRVYYNEQFF | TRBD2 | TRBV4-3 | . | TRBJ2-1
TGTGCCAGCAGTTGGTCAGGGGGCGCAGTCAGCGGCTACACCTTC | CASSWSGGAVSGYTF | TRBD1 | TRBV27 | . | TRBJ1-2
TGTGCCAGCAGGGAAGGGACAGGGGGCTTCTCTGGGGCCAACGTCCTGACTTTC | CASREGTGGFSGANVLTF | TRBD1 | TRBV28 | . | TRBJ2-6
TGTGCCAGCAGCTCGGGACTAGATCGCTACGAGCAGTACTTC | CASSSGLDRYEQYF | TRBD2 | TRBV7-9 | . | TRBJ2-7
TGTGCCAGCATTCCGGGCGTACTCTTAGGGGAAGCTTTCTTT | CASIPGVLLGEAFF | . | TRBV2 | few | TRBJ1-1
TGTGCCAGCAGCCTACCCCCTGGGCAGGGGGCTCTAGCTAACTATGGCTACACCTTC | CASSLPPGQGALANYGYTF | TRBD1 | TRBV7-2 | . | TRBJ1-2
TGCGCCAGCAGCCACAGTCTAGCGGGACACTACAATGAGCAGTTCTTC | CASSHSLAGHYNEQFF | TRBD2 | TRBV4-3 | . | TRBJ2-1
TGTGCCAGCAGCCAAAGGTCTCTCGGCCCGGGGGAGCCCCAGCATTTT | CASSQRSLGPGEPQHF | . | TRBV21-1 | . | TRBJ1-5
TGCAGCGTTGAAGACGGACAGGGGGTTGGCTATGGCTACACCTTC | CSVEDGQGVGYGYTF | TRBD1 | TRBV29-1 | . | TRBJ1-2
TGTGCCAGCAACTCACCTCCAGGGGGCGTTTCAAGTGAGCAGTACTTC | CASNSPPGGVSSEQYF | TRBD1 | TRBV28 | . | TRBJ2-7
TGTGCCAGCGGGGGGCGCCGGGGACAAGAGACCCAGTACTTC | CASGGRRGQETQYF | . | TRBV28 | . | TRBJ2-5
TGTGCCAGCAGCTTAGAACTAGCGCACTACAATGAGCAGTTCTTC | CASSLELAHYNEQFF | TRBD2 | TRBV11-1 | . | TRBJ2-1
TGTGCCAGCGAACAGCAATCCTACAATGAGCAGTTCTTC | CASEQQSYNEQFF | . | TRBV7-9 | . | TRBJ2-1
TGTGCCAGCACCTGGGCGGCTAGCGAGCGTCAGTACTTC | CASTWAASERQYF | . | TRBV5-6 | . | TRBJ2-7
TGTGCCAGCAGCCACCAGGGTAATCGGGAGACCCAGTACTTC | CASSHQGNRETQYF | . | TRBV7-3 | . | TRBJ2-5
TGTGCCAGCAGCTTAGTACGGACCATGGGCAATGAGCAGTTCTTC | CASSLVRTMGNEQFF | . | TRBV7-8 | . | TRBJ2-1
TGTGCCAGCAGCCCTAGCGGGAGGGGATCCTACGAGCAGTACTTC | CASSPSGRGSYEQYF | TRBD2 | TRBV9 | . | TRBJ2-7
TGTGCCAGCAGCTTGGGGGGGAGCGTATACAATGAGCAGTTCTTC | CASSLGGSVYNEQFF | . | TRBV5-6 | . | TRBJ2-1
TGTGCCAGCAGCTTAAGGGGACGGGACACTGAAGCTTTCTTT | CASSLRGRDTEAFF | . | TRBV13 | . | TRBJ1-1
TGCGCCAGCAGCTTGTTTCCCGGGGAGCTGTTTTTT | CASSLFPGELFF | . | TRBV5-1 | . | TRBJ2-2
TGTGCCAGCAGCAAATTTAGGCCCGGCCGATCTATGAAGGAGCAGTACTTC | CASSKFRPGRSMKEQYF | . | TRBV21-1 | once | TRBJ2-7
TGTGCCAGCAGCCCAAGGACAGAGAGCTCCTACAATGAGCAGTTCTTC | CASSPRTESSYNEQFF | . | TRBV9 | . | TRBJ2-1
TGTGCCAGCAGCACCCCCCCCCAGGGGGACCGAGGGGGGCAGTATTTT | CASSTPPQGDRGGQYF | TRBD1 | TRBV7-9 | once | TRBJ2-3
TGTGCCAGCAGTGGTCGGGAAAATGAAAAACTGTTTTTT | CASSGRENEKLFF | . | TRBV6-6 | few | TRBJ1-4
TGCGCCAGCAGCCATCTTGAAGGGGGGCTCGAGCAGTACTTC | CASSHLEGGLEQYF | . | TRBV4-1 | . | TRBJ2-7
TGCGCCAGCAGCCAAGAAAGGCCCGGAGGGGATACGCAGTATTTT | CASSQERPGGDTQYF | . | TRBV4-3 | . | TRBJ2-3